Here is one T cell receptor (beta chain) with its context. As yet, its antigen is unknown. This entry belongs to a study of CD8+CD57+ T cells in acquired aplastic anemia. Broader study findings: Both patients and controls carried the same twenty-nine CD8+ CDR3 sequences.

Both TCR beta VDJ combination and CDR3 sequence profiling were carried out. Genomic DNA was the template for this profiling. TCRdb processed the reads anew with MiXCR; each CDR3 protein has one entry. Of roughly 180,000 distinct CDR3 sequences in the sample, 55% to 70% were seen once. The sequencing sample was made of sorted CD4+, CD8+, or CD8+CD57+ T cells (not recorded which) from PBMCs. The clonotype was recovered from a human donor with severe aplastic anemia or a healthy control (not recorded which).

The chain's CDR3 is CASSYSIGDRGLEKLFF. The CDR3 nucleotides are TGTGCCAGCAGTTACTCGATAGGAGACAGGGGACTGGAAAAACTGTTTTTT. V usage is TRBV6-5 and J usage is TRBJ1-4; 8 bases match TRBD1. The J segment lost 8 bases and the V segment lost 0 bases, leaving 11 bases of the junction unmatched. Germline values: CDR1 MNHEY, CDR2 SVGAGI. CDR3 length equals 17 residues.